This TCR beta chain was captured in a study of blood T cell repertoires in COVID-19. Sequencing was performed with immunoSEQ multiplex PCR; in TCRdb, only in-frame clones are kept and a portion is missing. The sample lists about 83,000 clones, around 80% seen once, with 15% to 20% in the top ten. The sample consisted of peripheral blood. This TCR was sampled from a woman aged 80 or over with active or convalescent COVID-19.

CDR3 sequence reads: CASSLSPGMNTEAFF. The CDR3, as DNA: TGTGCCAGCAGTTTATCCCCGGGTATGAACACTGAAGCTTTCTTT. This chain links TRBV28 with TRBJ1-1, with unresolved D. Germline CDR1 is MDHEN and CDR2 is SYDVKM. This CDR3 is built from 15 residues. Trimming removed 1 base from V and 0 bases from J, with 9 bases in between. Supplemented by reference TRBV28 and TRBJ1-1, the full variable domain reads DVKVTQSSRYLVKRTGEKVFLECVQDMDHENMFWYRQDPGLGLRLIYFSYDVKMKEKGDIPEGYSVSREKKERFSLILESASTNQTSMYLCASSLSPGMNTEAFFGQGTRLTVV.